These T cell receptor beta chains were read from a single sample in a study of T cells in Graves' hyperthyroidism and ophthalmopathy. In TCRdb, the multiplex PCR reads were re-called with MiXCR into one record per CDR3 protein. The data show 500,000 to 800,000 distinct CDR3 sequences, with more than 12% seen just once and around an eighth held by the top ten. The sequencing input was blood. These TCRs come from a woman aged 50 to 60 with Graves' ophthalmopathy. Both conserved end residues are part of each CDR3. Each record gives: CDR3 protein, CDR3 DNA, J gene, V gene, clone size, D gene, CDR3 length. A D gene is named only where the DNA matches it firmly. The size field is filled for only some rows; it gives once, few, many or a size class.

CDR3: CASSPSGLGIHQPQHF
DNA: TGTGCCAGCTCACCATCCGGATTGGGAATTCATCAGCCCCAGCATTTT
J: TRBJ1-5
V: TRBV18
size: many
D: -
length: 16

CDR3: CSAREGVDYEQYF
DNA: TGCAGTGCTAGAGAGGGGGTTGACTACGAGCAGTACTTC
J: TRBJ2-7
V: TRBV20-1
size: many
D: -
length: 13

CDR3: CASSLQGQLNYGYTF
DNA: TGCGCCAGCAGCTTGCAGGGACAGTTGAACTATGGCTACACCTTC
J: TRBJ1-2
V: TRBV5-1
size: many
D: TRBD1
length: 15

CDR3: CASRIIHRDVNTEAFF
DNA: TGTGCCAGCAGAATAATCCACAGGGATGTGAACACTGAAGCTTTCTTT
J: TRBJ1-1
V: TRBV5-6
size: many
D: -
length: 16

CDR3: CASQTGDTDTQYF
DNA: TGTGCCAGCCAGACAGGGGACACAGATACGCAGTATTTT
J: TRBJ2-3
V: TRBV12-3/TRBV12-4
size: many
D: TRBD1
length: 13

CDR3: CARDSGAARSNTEAFF
DNA: TGTGCCCGGGATTCGGGGGCAGCGAGGTCTAACACTGAAGCTTTCTTT
J: TRBJ1-1
V: TRBV30
size: -
D: -
length: 16

CDR3: CASSQDRGLAGTDEQFF
DNA: TGTGCCAGCAGCCAAGATCGGGGACTAGCGGGCACGGATGAGCAGTTCTTC
J: TRBJ2-1
V: TRBV3-1
size: many
D: TRBD2
length: 17

CDR3: CASSTDSNTGELFF
DNA: TGTGCCAGCAGCACTGACTCGAACACCGGGGAGCTGTTTTTT
J: TRBJ2-2
V: TRBV7-9
size: many
D: -
length: 14

CDR3: CASSPLGGQGNTEAFF
DNA: TGTGCCAGCTCACCATTGGGCGGACAGGGAAACACTGAAGCTTTCTTT
J: TRBJ1-1
V: TRBV18
size: -
D: TRBD1
length: 16

CDR3: CASSSSGTLNPNTGELFF
DNA: TGTGCCAGCAGCTCTAGCGGGACATTAAACCCGAACACCGGGGAGCTGTTTTTT
J: TRBJ2-2
V: TRBV5-6
size: -
D: TRBD2
length: 18

CDR3: CASSLKGPSNEQYF
DNA: TGCGCCAGCAGCCTCAAGGGACCGTCTAATGAGCAGTACTTC
J: TRBJ2-7
V: TRBV5-1
size: -
D: -
length: 14

CDR3: CASSSTSTGWEIYEQYF
DNA: TGTGCCAGCAGTTCGACATCGACAGGGTGGGAGATCTACGAGCAGTACTTC
J: TRBJ2-7
V: TRBV28
size: many
D: TRBD1
length: 17

CDR3: CASSATDFQETQYF
DNA: TGCGCCAGCAGCGCGACGGATTTCCAAGAGACCCAGTACTTC
J: TRBJ2-5
V: TRBV5-1
size: many
D: -
length: 14

CDR3: CSARVPASGQETQYF
DNA: TGCAGTGCTAGAGTCCCCGCTAGCGGTCAAGAGACCCAGTACTTC
J: TRBJ2-5
V: TRBV20-1
size: many
D: TRBD2
length: 15

CDR3: CASSYSRLASAKNIQYF
DNA: TGTGCCAGCAGTTACTCGAGGCTAGCCTCGGCCAAAAACATTCAGTACTTC
J: TRBJ2-4
V: TRBV6-2/TRBV6-3
size: few
D: -
length: 17

CDR3: CSARPSGILQTQYF
DNA: TGCAGTGCTAGACCCTCCGGTATCCTACAGACCCAGTACTTC
J: TRBJ2-5
V: TRBV20-1
size: many
D: -
length: 14

CDR3: CASSLDLGSNTEAFF
DNA: TGTGCCAGCAGCTTAGATCTGGGCTCGAACACTGAAGCTTTCTTT
J: TRBJ1-1
V: TRBV7-9
size: many
D: -
length: 15

CDR3: CAISANRNTEAFF
DNA: TGTGCCATCAGCGCTAACAGAAACACTGAAGCTTTCTTT
J: TRBJ1-1
V: TRBV10-3
size: few
D: -
length: 13

CDR3: CASSPRRESYGYTF
DNA: TGTGCCAGCAGCCCCCGACGGGAATCCTATGGCTACACCTTC
J: TRBJ1-2
V: TRBV3-1
size: many
D: -
length: 14

CDR3: CANKARGGTEAFF
DNA: TGTGCCAACAAGGCCCGGGGAGGCACTGAAGCTTTCTTT
J: TRBJ1-1
V: TRBV28
size: -
D: -
length: 13

CDR3: CASSLGLGTDAQYF
DNA: TGTGCCAGCAGCTTAGGACTAGGAACAGATGCGCAGTATTTT
J: TRBJ2-3
V: TRBV7-2
size: -
D: -
length: 14

CDR3: CSVAVNTEAFF
DNA: TGCAGTGTAGCCGTGAACACTGAAGCTTTCTTT
J: TRBJ1-1
V: TRBV20-1
size: many
D: -
length: 11

CDR3: CASSILLSSYNEQFF
DNA: TGTGCCAGTAGTATCTTACTTAGCTCCTACAATGAGCAGTTCTTC
J: TRBJ2-1
V: TRBV19
size: few
D: -
length: 15

CDR3: CASAGGYEKLFF
DNA: TGTGCCAGCGCAGGGGGCTACGAAAAACTGTTTTTT
J: TRBJ1-4
V: TRBV2
size: many
D: TRBD1
length: 12

CDR3: CASSKGTDYEQYF
DNA: TGCGCCAGCAGCAAAGGGACAGACTACGAGCAGTACTTC
J: TRBJ2-7
V: TRBV5-1
size: many
D: TRBD1
length: 13

CDR3: CASGDRGLSNWYEQYF
DNA: TGTGCTAGTGGTGACAGGGGGTTGTCAAATTGGTACGAGCAGTACTTC
J: TRBJ2-7
V: TRBV12-5
size: -
D: TRBD1
length: 16

CDR3: CASGPGQVYQPQHF
DNA: TGTGCCAGTGGACCGGGACAGGTGTATCAGCCCCAGCATTTT
J: TRBJ1-5
V: TRBV19
size: few
D: TRBD1
length: 14

CDR3: CASKTTSGSSYNEQFF
DNA: TGTGCCAGCAAGACGACTAGCGGGAGCTCCTACAATGAGCAGTTCTTC
J: TRBJ2-1
V: TRBV6-2/TRBV6-3
size: -
D: TRBD2
length: 16

CDR3: CSARDRGWTANYGYTF
DNA: TGCAGTGCTAGAGATCGGGGCTGGACAGCCAACTATGGCTACACCTTC
J: TRBJ1-2
V: TRBV20-1
size: many
D: -
length: 16

CDR3: CASSLAPGMGGYTF
DNA: TGTGCCAGCAGCTTAGCTCCAGGGATGGGAGGCTACACCTTC
J: TRBJ1-2
V: TRBV7-9
size: -
D: -
length: 14

CDR3: CASSLSPGGTRGYGYTF
DNA: TGTGCCAGCAGTTTATCCCCCGGGGGGACTAGAGGCTATGGCTACACCTTC
J: TRBJ1-2
V: TRBV27
size: -
D: -
length: 17

CDR3: CSATGGSSSYEQYF
DNA: TGCAGCGCCACGGGGGGATCGAGCTCCTACGAGCAGTACTTC
J: TRBJ2-7
V: TRBV29-1
size: many
D: TRBD2
length: 14

CDR3: CASSQDRGQWDTEAFF
DNA: TGTGCCAGCAGCCAAGACAGGGGGCAATGGGACACTGAAGCTTTCTTT
J: TRBJ1-1
V: TRBV11-2
size: many
D: TRBD1
length: 16

CDR3: CAWSLANTGELFF
DNA: TGTGCCTGGAGTCTGGCGAACACCGGGGAGCTGTTTTTT
J: TRBJ2-2
V: TRBV30
size: many
D: -
length: 13

CDR3: CASSFLRSYEQYF
DNA: TGTGCCAGCAGTTTTTTACGGTCCTACGAGCAGTACTTC
J: TRBJ2-7
V: TRBV28
size: many
D: -
length: 13

CDR3: CASRGEGNQPQHF
DNA: TGCGCCAGCAGGGGGGAGGGCAATCAGCCCCAGCATTTT
J: TRBJ1-5
V: TRBV5-1
size: -
D: -
length: 13

CDR3: CAIKKGLAGGPITGELFF
DNA: TGTGCCATCAAGAAGGGACTAGCGGGAGGGCCTATCACCGGGGAGCTGTTTTTT
J: TRBJ2-2
V: TRBV10-3
size: -
D: TRBD2
length: 18

CDR3: CSVEPGVNTEAFF
DNA: TGCAGCGTTGAACCGGGGGTGAACACTGAAGCTTTCTTT
J: TRBJ1-1
V: TRBV29-1
size: -
D: -
length: 13

CDR3: CASSLGKKTGDTEAFF
DNA: TGCGCCAGCAGCTTGGGGAAGAAAACCGGGGACACTGAAGCTTTCTTT
J: TRBJ1-1
V: TRBV5-1
size: many
D: -
length: 16

CDR3: CASSQWRSTDTQYF
DNA: TGTGCCAGCAGTCAGTGGCGGAGCACAGATACGCAGTATTTT
J: TRBJ2-3
V: TRBV27
size: -
D: -
length: 14

CDR3: CASSFGGRDEKLFF
DNA: TGTGCCAGCAGTTTTGGGGGCCGCGATGAAAAACTGTTTTTT
J: TRBJ1-4
V: TRBV28
size: few
D: -
length: 14

CDR3: CASSPAGKGTGELFF
DNA: TGTGCCAGCAGCCCCGCTGGGAAGGGCACCGGGGAGCTGTTTTTT
J: TRBJ2-2
V: TRBV7-3
size: -
D: -
length: 15

CDR3: CASSPSGVEQFF
DNA: TGTGCCAGCTCACCGTCCGGGGTGGAGCAGTTCTTC
J: TRBJ2-1
V: TRBV18
size: few
D: -
length: 12

CDR3: CASSQAGGRDYGYTF
DNA: TGTGCCAGCAGCCAAGCCGGGGGGAGAGATTATGGCTACACCTTC
J: TRBJ1-2
V: TRBV3-1
size: many
D: -
length: 15

CDR3: CASSHKLAVKETQYF
DNA: TGCGCCAGCAGCCATAAACTAGCGGTTAAAGAGACCCAGTACTTC
J: TRBJ2-5
V: TRBV4-3
size: many
D: TRBD2
length: 15